This TCR beta chain was captured in a study of OX40 agonist ivuxolimab in advanced cancers. The CDR3 totals 18 residues. Per the germline V gene, CDR1 is LNHNV and CDR2 is YYDKDF (reference sequence). V lost 1 base and J 3 bases, leaving 22 bases between the germline ends. Only in-frame clones appear in the TCRdb table, and some are missing; sequencing was by immunoSEQ multiplex PCR. The sample holds 40,000 to 55,000 clones; around 93% are singletons and the top ten take more than 20%. The sequenced sample was CD4+ or CD8+ T cells sorted from blood, obtained in a trial of the OX40 agonist ivuxolimab. The sequence came from an adult with an advanced solid tumor such as melanoma, head and neck, liver or kidney cancer. The chain uses TRBV15 and TRBJ2-7; maybe TRBD1 (5 bases). The CDR3 sequence is CATSRAHQATGVLYEQYF. CDR3 DNA: TGTGCCACCAGCAGAGCCCATCAGGCCACAGGAGTTCTCTACGAGCAGTACTTC.